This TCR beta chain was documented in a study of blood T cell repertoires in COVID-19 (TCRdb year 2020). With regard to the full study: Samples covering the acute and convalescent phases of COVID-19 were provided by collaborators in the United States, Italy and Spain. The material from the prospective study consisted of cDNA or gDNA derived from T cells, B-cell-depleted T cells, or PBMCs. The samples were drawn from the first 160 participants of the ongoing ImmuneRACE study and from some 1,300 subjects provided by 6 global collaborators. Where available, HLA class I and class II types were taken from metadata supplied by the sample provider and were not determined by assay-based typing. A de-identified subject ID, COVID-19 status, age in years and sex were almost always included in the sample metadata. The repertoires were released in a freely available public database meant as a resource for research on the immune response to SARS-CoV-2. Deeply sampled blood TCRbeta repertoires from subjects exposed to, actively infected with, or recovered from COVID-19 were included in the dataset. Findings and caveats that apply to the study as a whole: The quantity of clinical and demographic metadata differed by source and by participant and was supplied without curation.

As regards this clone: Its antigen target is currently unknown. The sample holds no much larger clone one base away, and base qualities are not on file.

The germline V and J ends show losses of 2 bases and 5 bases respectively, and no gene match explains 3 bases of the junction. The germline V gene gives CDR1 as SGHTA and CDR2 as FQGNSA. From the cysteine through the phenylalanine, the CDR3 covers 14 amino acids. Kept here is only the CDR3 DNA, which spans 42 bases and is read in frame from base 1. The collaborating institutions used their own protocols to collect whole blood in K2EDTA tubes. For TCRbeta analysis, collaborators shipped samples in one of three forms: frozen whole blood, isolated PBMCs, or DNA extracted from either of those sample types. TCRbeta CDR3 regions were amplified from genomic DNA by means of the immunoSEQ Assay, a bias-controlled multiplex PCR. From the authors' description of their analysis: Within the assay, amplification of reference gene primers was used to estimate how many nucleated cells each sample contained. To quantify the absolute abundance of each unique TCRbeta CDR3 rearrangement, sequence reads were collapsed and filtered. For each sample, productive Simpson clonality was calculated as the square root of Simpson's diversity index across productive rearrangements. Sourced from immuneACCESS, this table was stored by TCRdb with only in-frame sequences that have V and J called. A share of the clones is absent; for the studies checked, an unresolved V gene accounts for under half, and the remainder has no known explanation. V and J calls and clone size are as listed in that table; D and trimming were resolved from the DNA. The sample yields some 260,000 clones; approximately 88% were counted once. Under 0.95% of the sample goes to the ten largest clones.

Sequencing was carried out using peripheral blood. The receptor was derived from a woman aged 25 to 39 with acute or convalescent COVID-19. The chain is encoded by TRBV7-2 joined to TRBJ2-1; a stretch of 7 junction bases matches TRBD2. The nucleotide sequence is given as TGTGCCAGCAGCTTATACAGCGGGAACAATGAGCAGTTCTTC. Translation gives CASSLYSGNNEQFF.